Given below is one T cell receptor (beta chain) in context. These data originate in a study of T cell clones after liver transplantation. Study information: Immunosuppression withdrawal was tried within 2 years after liver transplantation in this trial. Three of eight recipients were HCV-positive; others had non-autoimmune, non-viral indications.

The table came from immunoSEQ multiplex PCR; TCRdb's copy has only in-frame clones and leaves some out. Among roughly 67,000 clones listed, about 91% were seen once. Sequences were derived from CD4+ T cells from blood, sampled less than 27 months after liver transplant. This clonotype was sampled from a human patient who received a liver transplant. Some T cells may arise from the graft donor.

CDR3 sequence reads: CASSLIRGTNQPQHF. The CDR3, as DNA: TGTGCCAGCAGCTTAATTAGGGGGACCAATCAGCCCCAGCATTTT. The chain employs TRBV7-2 and TRBJ1-5; possibly TRBD1 for D (6 bases). Per the germline V gene, CDR1 is SGHTA and CDR2 is FQGNSA. V shed 2 bases and J shed 3 bases, with 11 bases lying between them. The CDR3 is 15 amino acids.